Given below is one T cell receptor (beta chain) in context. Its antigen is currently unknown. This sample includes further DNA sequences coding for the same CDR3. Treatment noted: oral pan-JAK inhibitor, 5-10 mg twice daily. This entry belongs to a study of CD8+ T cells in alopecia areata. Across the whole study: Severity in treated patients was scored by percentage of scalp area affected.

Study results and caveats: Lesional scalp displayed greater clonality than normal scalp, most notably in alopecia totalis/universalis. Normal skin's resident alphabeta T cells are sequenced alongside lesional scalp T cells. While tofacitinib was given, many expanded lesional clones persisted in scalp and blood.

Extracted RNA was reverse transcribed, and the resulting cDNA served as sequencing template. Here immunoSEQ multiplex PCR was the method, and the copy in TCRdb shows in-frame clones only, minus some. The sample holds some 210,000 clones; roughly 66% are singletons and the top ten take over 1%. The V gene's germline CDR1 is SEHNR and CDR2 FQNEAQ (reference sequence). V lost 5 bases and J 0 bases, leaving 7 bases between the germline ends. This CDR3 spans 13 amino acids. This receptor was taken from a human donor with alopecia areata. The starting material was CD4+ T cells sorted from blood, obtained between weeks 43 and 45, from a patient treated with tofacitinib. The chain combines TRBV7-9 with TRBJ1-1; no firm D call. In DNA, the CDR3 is TGTGCCAGCAGCCTAGAGCTGAACACTGAAGCTTTCTTT. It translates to CASSLELNTEAFF. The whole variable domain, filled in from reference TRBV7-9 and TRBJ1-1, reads DTGVSQNPRHKITKRGQNVTFRCDPISEHNRLYWYRQTLGQGPEFLTYFQNEAQLEKSRLLSDRFSAERPKGSFSTLEIQRTEQGDSAMYLCASSLELNTEAFFGQGTRLTVV.